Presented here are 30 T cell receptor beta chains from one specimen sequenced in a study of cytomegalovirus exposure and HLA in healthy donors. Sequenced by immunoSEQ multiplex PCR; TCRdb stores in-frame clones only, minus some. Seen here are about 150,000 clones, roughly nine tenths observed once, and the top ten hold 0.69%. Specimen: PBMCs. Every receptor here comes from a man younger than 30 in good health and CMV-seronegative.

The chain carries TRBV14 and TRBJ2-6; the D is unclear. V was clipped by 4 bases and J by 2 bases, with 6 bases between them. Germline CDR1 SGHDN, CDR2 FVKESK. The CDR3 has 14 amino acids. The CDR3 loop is CASSPNPGANVLTF. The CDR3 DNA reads TGTGCCAGCAGCCCCAATCCTGGGGCCAACGTCCTGACTTTC.

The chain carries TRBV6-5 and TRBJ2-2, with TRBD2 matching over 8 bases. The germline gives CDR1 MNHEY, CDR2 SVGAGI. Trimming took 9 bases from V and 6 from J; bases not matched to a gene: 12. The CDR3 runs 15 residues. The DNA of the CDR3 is TGTGCCAGTACCCCGCGGGGGGCGCGGGCCGGGGAGCTGTTTTTT. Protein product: CASTPRGARAGELFF.

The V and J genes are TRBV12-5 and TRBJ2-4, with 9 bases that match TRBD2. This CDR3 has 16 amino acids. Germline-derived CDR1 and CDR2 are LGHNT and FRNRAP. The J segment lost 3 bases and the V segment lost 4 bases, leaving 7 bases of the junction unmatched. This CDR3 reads CASGSIAGEVKNIQYF. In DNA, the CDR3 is TGTGCTAGTGGTTCAATAGCGGGAGAGGTCAAAAACATTCAGTACTTC.

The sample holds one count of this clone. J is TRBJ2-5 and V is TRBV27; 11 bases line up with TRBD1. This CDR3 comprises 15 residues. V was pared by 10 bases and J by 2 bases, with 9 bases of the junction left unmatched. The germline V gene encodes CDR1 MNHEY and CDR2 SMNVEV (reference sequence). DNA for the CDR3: TGTGCCACCCAGGACAGGGGGCGTTTACAAGAGACCCAGTACTTC. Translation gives CATQDRGRLQETQYF.

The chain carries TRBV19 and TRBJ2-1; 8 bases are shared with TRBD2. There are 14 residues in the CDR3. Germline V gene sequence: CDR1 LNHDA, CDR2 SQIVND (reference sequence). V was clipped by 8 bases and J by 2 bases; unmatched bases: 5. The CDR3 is CASGSGRTYNEQFF. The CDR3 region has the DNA TGTGCCAGTGGAAGCGGGAGAACCTACAATGAGCAGTTCTTC.

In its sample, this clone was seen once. The chain's CDR3 is CASSPPEGWNEKLFF. CDR3 bases: TGTGCCAGCTCACCACCCGAGGGATGGAATGAAAAACTGTTTTTT. V is TRBV18 and J is TRBJ1-4; D is unresolved. V lost 0 bases to trimming and J lost 5 bases, with 10 bases between them. The CDR3 runs 15 residues. Germline CDR1 is KGHSH and CDR2 is LQKENI.

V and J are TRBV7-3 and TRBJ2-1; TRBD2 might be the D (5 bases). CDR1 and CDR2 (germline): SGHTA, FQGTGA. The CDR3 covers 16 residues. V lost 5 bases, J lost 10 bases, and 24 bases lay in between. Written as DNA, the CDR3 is TGTGCCAGCAGCCGAGGTCCCGGACTGGACCGCCGAGAGCAGTTCTTC. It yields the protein CASSRGPGLDRREQFF.

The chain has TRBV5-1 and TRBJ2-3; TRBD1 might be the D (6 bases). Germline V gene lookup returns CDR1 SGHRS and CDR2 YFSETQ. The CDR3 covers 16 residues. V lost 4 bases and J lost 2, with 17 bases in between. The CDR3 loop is CASSIGTFPDTDTQYF. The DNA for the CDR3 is TGCGCCAGCAGCATTGGGACATTCCCCGACACAGATACGCAGTATTTT.

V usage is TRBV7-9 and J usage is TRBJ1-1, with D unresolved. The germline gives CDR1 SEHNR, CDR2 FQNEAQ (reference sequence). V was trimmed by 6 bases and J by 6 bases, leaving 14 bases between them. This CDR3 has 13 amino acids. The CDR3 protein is CASSYFPVPEAFF. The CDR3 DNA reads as TGTGCCAGCAGTTATTTTCCCGTCCCTGAAGCTTTCTTT.

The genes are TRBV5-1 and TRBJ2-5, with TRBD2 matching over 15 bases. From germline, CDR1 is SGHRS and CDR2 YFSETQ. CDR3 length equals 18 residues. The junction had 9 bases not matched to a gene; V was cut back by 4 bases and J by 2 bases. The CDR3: CASSPGTSGRPPQETQYF. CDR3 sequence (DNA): TGCGCCAGCAGCCCCGGGACTAGCGGGAGGCCCCCGCAAGAGACCCAGTACTTC.

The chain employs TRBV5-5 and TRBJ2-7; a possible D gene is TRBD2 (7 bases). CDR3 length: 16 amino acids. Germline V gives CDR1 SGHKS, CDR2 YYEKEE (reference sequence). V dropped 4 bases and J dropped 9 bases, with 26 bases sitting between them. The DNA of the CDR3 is TGTGCCAGCAGCCCCGCCCCCGGGGGGCCCCTCCTAGTGCAGTACTTC. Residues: CASSPAPGGPLLVQYF.

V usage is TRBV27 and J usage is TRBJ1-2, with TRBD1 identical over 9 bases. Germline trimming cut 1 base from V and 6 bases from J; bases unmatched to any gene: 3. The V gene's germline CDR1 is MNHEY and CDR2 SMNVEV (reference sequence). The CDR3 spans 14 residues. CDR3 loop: CASSLLGQGDGYTF. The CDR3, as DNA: TGTGCCAGCAGTTTATTGGGACAGGGAGATGGCTACACCTTC.

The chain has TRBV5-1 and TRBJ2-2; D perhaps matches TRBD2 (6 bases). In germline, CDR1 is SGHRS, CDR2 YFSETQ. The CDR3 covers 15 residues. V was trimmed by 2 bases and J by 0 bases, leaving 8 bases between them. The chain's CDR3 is CASSLPGANTGELFF. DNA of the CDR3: TGCGCCAGCAGCTTACCGGGAGCGAACACCGGGGAGCTGTTTTTT.

Here the CDR3 DNA reads TGTGCCAGCAGTTCCGCGGGAAACACTAATGAAAAACTGTTTTTT. Protein product: CASSSAGNTNEKLFF. The chain links TRBV6-5 to TRBJ1-4; no clear D. The CDR3 extends over 15 amino acids. Germline CDR1 reads MNHEY; CDR2 reads SVGAGI. V lost 4 bases and J 2 bases, leaving 11 bases between the germline ends.

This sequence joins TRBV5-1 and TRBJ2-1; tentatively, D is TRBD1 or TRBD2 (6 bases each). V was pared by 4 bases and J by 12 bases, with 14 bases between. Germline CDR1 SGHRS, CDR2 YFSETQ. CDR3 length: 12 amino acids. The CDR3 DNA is TGCGCCAGCAGCATGGAGGGGGTTTCGCAGTTCTTC. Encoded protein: CASSMEGVSQFF. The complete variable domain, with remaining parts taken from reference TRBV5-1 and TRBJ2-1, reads KAGVTQTPRYLIKTRGQQVTLSCSPISGHRSVSWYQQTPGQGLQFLFEYFSETQRNKGNFPGRFSGRQFSNSRSEMNVSTLELGDSALYLCASSMEGVSQFFGPGTRLTVL.

The CDR3 DNA reads TGTGCCAGCAGCTTAGAGAGGACAGGGGACGACTATGGCTACACCTTC. It yields the protein CASSLERTGDDYGYTF. This chain uses TRBV7-2 with TRBJ1-2, with 9 bases fitting TRBD1. The germline CDR1 and CDR2 sequences are SGHTA and FQGNSA. CDR3 length: 16 residues. Trimming cost V 1 base and J 3 bases; bases outside gene matches: 6. Complete variable domain (other parts from reference TRBV7-2 and TRBJ1-2): GAGVSQSPSNKVTEKGKDVELRCDPISGHTALYWYRQSLGQGLEFLIYFQGNSAPDKSGLPSDRFSAERTGGSVSTLTIQRTQQEDSAVYLCASSLERTGDDYGYTFGSGTRLTVV.

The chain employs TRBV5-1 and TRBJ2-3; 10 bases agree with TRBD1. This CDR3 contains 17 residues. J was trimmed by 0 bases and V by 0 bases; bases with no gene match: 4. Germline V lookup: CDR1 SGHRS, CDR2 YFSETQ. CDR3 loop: CASSLVTGQGSTDTQYF. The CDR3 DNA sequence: TGCGCCAGCAGCTTGGTTACGGGACAGGGGAGCACAGATACGCAGTATTTT.

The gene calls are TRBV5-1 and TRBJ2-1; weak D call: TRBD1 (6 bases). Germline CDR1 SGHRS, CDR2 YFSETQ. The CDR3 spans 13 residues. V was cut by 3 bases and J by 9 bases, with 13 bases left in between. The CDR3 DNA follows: TGCGCCAGCAGCTCCCAGGGGTCGACTGAGCAGTTCTTC. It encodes CASSSQGSTEQFF.

For the CDR3, the DNA is TGTGCCAGCAGCGTAGGGGCGGTTCGGGGGAACTATGGCTACACCTTC. This sequence encodes CASSVGAVRGNYGYTF. J is TRBJ1-2 and V is TRBV11-3; D is perhaps TRBD1 (5 bases). Germline assignment: CDR1 SGHNT and CDR2 YENEEA. The V end was cut by 5 bases, the J end by 2 bases, with 18 bases between. This CDR3 has 16 amino acids.

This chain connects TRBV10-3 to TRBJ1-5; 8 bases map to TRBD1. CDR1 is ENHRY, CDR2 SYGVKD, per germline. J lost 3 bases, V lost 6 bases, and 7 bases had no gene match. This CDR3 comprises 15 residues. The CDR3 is CAISRDRSVNQPQHF. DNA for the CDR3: TGTGCCATCAGCCGGGACAGGTCCGTCAATCAGCCCCAGCATTTT.

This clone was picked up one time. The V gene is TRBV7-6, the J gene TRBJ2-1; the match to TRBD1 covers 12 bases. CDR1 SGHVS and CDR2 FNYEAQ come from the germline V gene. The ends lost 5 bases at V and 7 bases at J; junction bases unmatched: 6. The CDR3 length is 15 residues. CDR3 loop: CASSPGQGARNEQFF. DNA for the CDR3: TGTGCCAGCAGCCCGGGACAGGGGGCGCGAAATGAGCAGTTCTTC.

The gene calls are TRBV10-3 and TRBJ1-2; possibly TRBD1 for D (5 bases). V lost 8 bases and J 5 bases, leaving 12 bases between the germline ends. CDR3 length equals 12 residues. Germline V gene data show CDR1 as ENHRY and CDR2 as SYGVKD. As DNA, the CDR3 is TGTGCCATCGGAGAAGGGGCGTATGGCTACACCTTC. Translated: CAIGEGAYGYTF.

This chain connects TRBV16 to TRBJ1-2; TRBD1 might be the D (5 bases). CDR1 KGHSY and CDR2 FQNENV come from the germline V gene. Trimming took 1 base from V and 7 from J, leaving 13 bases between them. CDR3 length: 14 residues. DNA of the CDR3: TGTGCCAGCAGCCAATACCAACTCCAGGGTGGCTACACCTTC. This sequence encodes CASSQYQLQGGYTF. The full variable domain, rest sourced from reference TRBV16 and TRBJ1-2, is GEEVAQTPKHLVRGEGQKAKLYCAPIKGHSYVFWYQQVLKNEFKFLISFQNENVFDETGMPKERFSAKCLPNSPCSLEIQATKLEDSAVYFCASSQYQLQGGYTFGSGTRLTVV.

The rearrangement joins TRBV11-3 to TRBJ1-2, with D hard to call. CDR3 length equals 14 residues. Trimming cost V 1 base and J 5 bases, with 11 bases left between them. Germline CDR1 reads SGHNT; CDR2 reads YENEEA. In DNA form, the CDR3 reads TGTGCCAGCAGCTTAGGAGGGTCATCATATGGCTACACCTTC. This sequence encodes CASSLGGSSYGYTF.

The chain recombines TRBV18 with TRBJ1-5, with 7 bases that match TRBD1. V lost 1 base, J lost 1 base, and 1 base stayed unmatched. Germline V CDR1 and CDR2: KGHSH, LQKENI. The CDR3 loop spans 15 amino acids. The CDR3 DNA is TGTGCCAGCTCACCACAGGGGGCGAGCAATCAGCCCCAGCATTTT. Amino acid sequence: CASSPQGASNQPQHF.

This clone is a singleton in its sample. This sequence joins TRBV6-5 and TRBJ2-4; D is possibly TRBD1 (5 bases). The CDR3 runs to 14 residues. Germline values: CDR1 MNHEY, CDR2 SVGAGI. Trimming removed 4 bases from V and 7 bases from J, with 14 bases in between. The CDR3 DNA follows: TGTGCCAGCAGTTTATACCACAGGAACAACATTCAGTACTTC. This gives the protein CASSLYHRNNIQYF.

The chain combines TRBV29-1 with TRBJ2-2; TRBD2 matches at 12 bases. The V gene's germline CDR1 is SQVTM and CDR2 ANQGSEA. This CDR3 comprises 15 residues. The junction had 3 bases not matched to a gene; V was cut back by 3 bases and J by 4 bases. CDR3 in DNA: TGCAGCGTTGAGTCTAGCGGGGGGGTCACCGGGGAGCTGTTTTTT. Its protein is CSVESSGGVTGELFF.

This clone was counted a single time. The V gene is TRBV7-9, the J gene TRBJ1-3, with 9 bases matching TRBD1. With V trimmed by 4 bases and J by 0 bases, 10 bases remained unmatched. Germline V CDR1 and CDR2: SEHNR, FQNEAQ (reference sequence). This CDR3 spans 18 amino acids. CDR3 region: CASSSPGQGPRSGNTIYF. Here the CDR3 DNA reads TGTGCCAGCAGCTCTCCGGGACAGGGACCCCGCTCTGGAAACACCATATATTTT.

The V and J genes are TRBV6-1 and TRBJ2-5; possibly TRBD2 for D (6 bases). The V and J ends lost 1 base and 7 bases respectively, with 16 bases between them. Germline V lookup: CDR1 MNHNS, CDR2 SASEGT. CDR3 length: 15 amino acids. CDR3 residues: CASSEGPSEVGTQYF. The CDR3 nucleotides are TGTGCCAGCAGTGAAGGACCTAGCGAAGTAGGGACCCAGTACTTC.

The DNA of the CDR3 is TGTGCCAGCAGTTACTCAGCCTACTGGGAGCAGTACTTC. Encoded protein: CASSYSAYWEQYF. The V gene is TRBV6-5, the J gene TRBJ2-7, with D uncertain. The ends were cut back, 0 bases at V and 7 bases at J, with 10 bases in the middle. This CDR3 has 13 residues. The germline V gene encodes CDR1 MNHEY and CDR2 SVGAGI.